These 9 T cell receptor beta chains originate from one sample sequenced in a study of T cell responses to AZD1222 COVID-19 vaccine. Clones were read by immunoSEQ multiplex PCR, and TCRdb kept only the in-frame ones, dropping some. This table holds some 150,000 clones, around 87% found once. The sequenced sample was peripheral blood, obtained 28 days after the second AZD1222 dose. Every receptor here comes from an adult who received the AZD1222 COVID-19 vaccine.

The rearrangement links TRBV5-1 to TRBJ2-7; maybe TRBD1 (6 bases). This CDR3 contains 16 residues. Germline V gene data show CDR1 as SGHRS and CDR2 as YFSETQ. Trimming left V 1 base short and J 4 bases short, with 18 bases between. CDR3 coding DNA: TGCGCCAGCAGCTTGTCAGGAACAGGGAATGGATACGAGCAGTACTTC. Its protein is CASSLSGTGNGYEQYF.

The chain has TRBV2 and TRBJ1-6; D unresolved. The CDR3 extends over 15 amino acids. V was pared by 3 bases and J by 9 bases, with 15 bases between. Germline CDR1 and CDR2: SNHLY and FYNNEI. CDR3 amino acids: CASSDPPRSGSPLHF. CDR3 nucleotides: TGTGCCAGCAGTGACCCCCCTAGGAGCGGTTCACCCCTCCACTTT.

This sequence joins TRBV6-5 and TRBJ1-2; D not resolved. The V and J ends lost 2 bases and 8 bases respectively, with 18 bases between them. This CDR3 has 15 amino acids. Germline V CDR1 and CDR2: MNHEY, SVGAGI. CDR3 nucleotide sequence: TGTGCCAGCAGTTACGACCTGGGAAGCCCCAGGGGCTACACCTTC. Translation: CASSYDLGSPRGYTF.

V gene TRBV18 combines with J gene TRBJ2-7; 7 bases map to TRBD1. CDR3 length: 14 amino acids. The germline CDR1 and CDR2 sequences are KGHSH and LQKENI. With 2 bases clipped from V and 4 bases from J, the junction kept 5 bases outside the gene matches. The CDR3 DNA is TGTGCCAGCTCACCAGTAAAGACAGGGTACGAGCAGTACTTC. The encoded protein is CASSPVKTGYEQYF. Full variable domain (rest looked up from reference TRBV18 and TRBJ2-7): NAGVMQNPRHLVRRRGQEARLRCSPMKGHSHVYWYRQLPEEGLKFMVYLQKENIIDESGMPKERFSAEFPKEGPSILRIQQVVRGDSAAYFCASSPVKTGYEQYFGPGTRLTVT.

A few counts support this clone. The chain has TRBV7-2 and TRBJ1-2; maybe TRBD1 (6 bases). This CDR3 has 13 residues. Germline V gives CDR1 SGHTA, CDR2 FQGNSA. With 6 bases removed from V and 9 bases from J, the gap between germline ends came to 17 bases. The CDR3 bases are TGTGCCAGCAGTCCCGAGAACAGGGTCAGCTACACCTTC. Amino acids: CASSPENRVSYTF. The variable domain in full, with the rest retrieved from reference TRBV7-2 and TRBJ1-2, is GAGVSQSPSNKVTEKGKDVELRCDPISGHTALYWYRQSLGQGLEFLIYFQGNSAPDKSGLPSDRFSAERTGGSVSTLTIQRTQQEDSAVYLCASSPENRVSYTFGSGTRLTVV.

This sequence joins TRBV5-1 and TRBJ1-3; a weak D match, TRBD1 (6 bases). Germline lookup yields CDR1 SGHRS and CDR2 YFSETQ. Trimming removed 0 bases at V and 3 bases at J, with 10 bases between. This CDR3 is 15 amino acids long. Here the CDR3 DNA reads TGCGCCAGCAGCTTGGCTACAGGGCTTGGAAACACCATATATTTT. Its translation: CASSLATGLGNTIYF.

The chain carries TRBV10-3 and TRBJ2-2; the D gene could be TRBD1 or TRBD2 (5 bases each). The V end was cut by 3 bases, the J end by 4 bases, with 12 bases between. Germline values: CDR1 ENHRY, CDR2 SYGVKD. The CDR3 covers 15 residues. Here the CDR3 DNA reads TGTGCCATCAGTGATAGGGACGAGAGCACCGGGGAGCTGTTTTTT. It is translated as CAISDRDESTGELFF.

The chain couples TRBV12-5 to TRBJ1-2; possible D gene TRBD1, 6 bases. With 6 bases removed from V and 7 bases from J, the gap between germline ends came to 21 bases. Germline V CDR1 and CDR2: LGHNT, FRNRAP. There are 15 residues in the CDR3. CDR3: CASGHGNRVEVGYTF. In DNA, the CDR3 is TGTGCTAGTGGCCATGGTAACAGGGTTGAAGTTGGCTACACCTTC.

The chain uses TRBV5-1 and TRBJ1-5; D is perhaps TRBD1 (5 bases). Trimming shortened V by 0 bases and J by 4 bases, and 11 bases separated the two germline ends. Germline V gene lookup returns CDR1 SGHRS and CDR2 YFSETQ. The CDR3 is 15 amino acids. CDR3 DNA sequence: TGCGCCAGCAGCTTGGGACAGCCAGGGAATCAGCCCCAGCATTTT. Amino acids: CASSLGQPGNQPQHF.